The 25 T cell receptor beta chains listed next were all sequenced from one sample in a study of T cells in Graves' hyperthyroidism and ophthalmopathy. RNA transcripts yielded amplified TCR beta CDR3 regions. With the HTBI primer set, the TCR CDR3 went through a first round of RT-PCR. MiXCR was run by TCRdb on the multiplex PCR reads, yielding one entry per CDR3 protein. The sample has roughly 420,000 distinct CDR3 sequences, about an eighth seen once. Material for sequencing was blood. Every receptor here comes from a woman between 18 and 29 years old with Graves' hyperthyroidism.

This clonotype was seen many times. This chain links TRBV20-1 with TRBJ2-7, with a weak D call TRBD1 (5 bases). V shed 1 base and J shed 3 bases, with 16 bases lying between them. The germline gives CDR1 DFQATT, CDR2 SNEGSKA (reference sequence). There are 15 residues in the CDR3. The CDR3, as DNA: TGCAGTGCTAGAGGCGTATCCAGGGATTACTACGAGCAGTACTTC. Protein sequence: CSARGVSRDYYEQYF.

This clonotype was recorded at least ten times. The J gene is TRBJ2-7, the V gene TRBV27; maybe TRBD1 (6 bases). The germline V gene encodes CDR1 MNHEY and CDR2 SMNVEV (reference sequence). V dropped 2 bases and J dropped 6 bases, with 11 bases sitting between them. CDR3 length: 13 amino acids. CDR3: CASSLMGAVEQYF. The DNA for the CDR3 is TGTGCCAGCAGTTTAATGGGGGCGGTCGAGCAGTACTTC.

This chain uses TRBV30 with TRBJ1-5; D is undetermined. Germline CDR1 reads GTSNPN; CDR2 reads SVGIG (reference sequence). V lost 2 bases to trimming and J lost 2 bases, with 16 bases between them. This CDR3 has 16 residues. The CDR3 loop is CAWSSPSGGRNQPQHF. As DNA, the CDR3 is TGTGCCTGGAGTTCCCCGAGCGGCGGTCGCAATCAGCCCCAGCATTTT. The complete variable domain, with remaining parts taken from reference TRBV30 and TRBJ1-5, reads SQTIHQWPATLVQPVGSPLSLECTVEGTSNPNLYWYRQAAGRGLQLLFYSVGIGQISSEVPQNLSASRPQDRQFILSSKKLLLSDSGFYLCAWSSPSGGRNQPQHFGDGTRLSIL.

The chain combines TRBV28 with TRBJ2-3, with D possibly TRBD2 on 6 matching bases. The germline V gene has CDR1 MDHEN and CDR2 SYDVKM. The germline V and J ends were trimmed by 6 bases and 5 bases, with 18 bases remaining between them. CDR3 size: 15 residues. CDR3 loop: CASRGIAVMGDTQYF. CDR3 nucleotides: TGTGCCAGCAGGGGGATAGCGGTAATGGGAGATACGCAGTATTTT.

V and J are TRBV7-3 and TRBJ2-1; TRBD2 aligns across 8 bases. Germline V CDR1 and CDR2: SGHTA, FQGTGA. V trimming: 5 bases; J trimming: 6 bases; junction bases outside the gene matches: 12. This CDR3 contains 16 residues. Written as DNA, the CDR3 is TGTGCCAGCAGCCTCGTACCGGGAGGGGTGGCCAATGAGCAGTTCTTC. Translating gives CASSLVPGGVANEQFF.

This chain links TRBV2 with TRBJ1-5; weak D call: TRBD1 (5 bases). V was clipped by 0 bases and J by 7 bases, with 16 bases between them. CDR1 is SNHLY and CDR2 is FYNNEI in the germline V gene. The CDR3 has 16 residues. CDR3 loop: CASSEARGGGGQPQHF. Written as DNA, the CDR3 is TGTGCCAGCAGTGAAGCGCGTGGGGGGGGGGGGCAGCCCCAGCATTTT.

This clonotype has a count of ten or more. The CDR3, as DNA: TGTGCCTGGACCGACCGGGTTTCACCCCTCCACTTT. Translation gives CAWTDRVSPLHF. The genes are TRBV30 and TRBJ1-6; unclear D gene. V lost 4 bases and J 9 bases, leaving 10 bases between the germline ends. The CDR3 loop spans 12 amino acids. Germline V lookup: CDR1 GTSNPN, CDR2 SVGIG (reference sequence).

This clonotype has just one count. This chain's CDR3 is CASSVESPTDTQYF. As DNA, the CDR3 is TGTGCCAGCAGTGTCGAATCTCCCACAGATACGCAGTATTTT. The chain uses TRBV6-1 and TRBJ2-3; no reliable D call. The germline V gene encodes CDR1 MNHNS and CDR2 SASEGT. V lost 4 bases and J 2 bases, leaving 10 bases between the germline ends. CDR3 length equals 14 residues.

The table lists this clonotype with a few counts. The rearrangement uses TRBV11-2 and TRBJ2-1; 8 positions agree with TRBD2. Germline values: CDR1 SGHAT, CDR2 FQNNGV. The CDR3 runs to 17 residues. V lost 0 bases and J lost 6; bases outside the gene matches: 10. As DNA, the CDR3 is TGTGCCAGCAGCTTAGAATACACTAGCGGTCTCGGCAATGAGCAGTTCTTC. Translating it yields CASSLEYTSGLGNEQFF.

This rearrangement joins TRBV11-2 to TRBJ2-5, with 15 bases matching TRBD2. Trimming removed 6 bases from V and 5 bases from J; junction bases left unmatched: 7. Germline values: CDR1 SGHAT, CDR2 FQNNGV. This CDR3 is 16 amino acids long. The CDR3 DNA sequence: TGTGCCAGCAGTTTTGGGACTAGCGGGAGGTCGGAGACCCAGTACTTC. Amino acids: CASSFGTSGRSETQYF.

This clonotype was counted ten times or more. V is TRBV15 and J is TRBJ1-4; weak D call: TRBD1 (6 bases). V was shortened by 0 bases and J by 8 bases, with 7 bases between the two germline ends. This CDR3 is 13 amino acids long. From germline, CDR1 is LNHNV and CDR2 YYDKDF (reference sequence). The CDR3, as DNA: TGTGCCACCAGCAGAGATAGGGGGGAAAAACTGTTTTTT. It translates to CATSRDRGEKLFF.

The V call is TRBV2, the J call TRBJ1-1, with D tentatively TRBD1 (5 bases). Trimming removed 5 bases at V and 5 bases at J, with 12 bases between. The CDR3 covers 13 residues. Germline values: CDR1 SNHLY, CDR2 FYNNEI. CDR3 nucleotides: TGTGCCAGCAGTCGAGGGGAGCGGACTGAAGCTTTCTTT. It encodes CASSRGERTEAFF.

This clonotype was picked up a small number of times. The gene calls are TRBV30 and TRBJ2-3; D gene ambiguous. The germline gives CDR1 GTSNPN, CDR2 SVGIG (reference sequence). This CDR3 spans 16 amino acids. The V end lost 2 bases, the J end lost 3 bases, and 18 bases lay between the germline ends. The CDR3 nucleotides are TGTGCCTGGAGTTCCTCTCTAAGGGCACTAACAGATACGCAGTATTTT. Translated, it gives CAWSSSLRALTDTQYF.

The genes are TRBV5-1 and TRBJ1-3, with D unclear. This CDR3 is 15 amino acids long. Trimming removed 4 bases from V and 4 bases from J, with 15 bases in between. Germline assignment: CDR1 SGHRS and CDR2 YFSETQ. CDR3 in DNA: TGCGCCAGCAGCCTAGAATTCGACGCCGGAAACACCATATATTTT. Translated: CASSLEFDAGNTIYF. Supplemented by reference TRBV5-1 and TRBJ1-3, the full variable domain reads KAGVTQTPRYLIKTRGQQVTLSCSPISGHRSVSWYQQTPGQGLQFLFEYFSETQRNKGNFPGRFSGRQFSNSRSEMNVSTLELGDSALYLCASSLEFDAGNTIYFGEGSWLTVV.

The chain couples TRBV19 to TRBJ2-1; D possibly uses TRBD1 or TRBD2 (5 bases each). Germline V CDR1 and CDR2: LNHDA, SQIVND (reference sequence). Trimming cost V 2 bases and J 13 bases, with 12 bases left between them. This CDR3 region has 12 residues. The CDR3 sequence: CASSIQRGRQFF. In DNA, the CDR3 is TGTGCCAGTAGTATACAGAGGGGTCGTCAGTTCTTC.

This clonotype was seen ten or more times. The gene calls are TRBV7-2 and TRBJ2-7; TRBD2 agrees at 7 bases. Germline V gene data show CDR1 as SGHTA and CDR2 as FQGNSA. The V and J ends lost 5 bases and 2 bases, in that order; junction bases with no gene match: 6. This CDR3 contains 14 residues. The CDR3 region has the DNA TGTGCCAGCAGCCCTACTAGCGCCACCTACGAGCAGTACTTC. Amino acids: CASSPTSATYEQYF.

This clonotype has a count of ten or more. The chain is built from TRBV7-3 and TRBJ2-1; 9 bases agree with TRBD2. The junction had 6 bases not matched to a gene; V was cut back by 5 bases and J by 4 bases. This CDR3 region has 15 residues. CDR1 is SGHTA and CDR2 is FQGTGA in the germline V gene. The CDR3 protein is CASSPTSGLYNEQFF. CDR3 nucleotides: TGTGCCAGCAGCCCGACTAGCGGTTTATACAATGAGCAGTTCTTC.

This rearrangement joins TRBV7-2 to TRBJ2-1, with D unresolved. Trimming cost V 2 bases and J 4 bases, with 24 bases left between them. Germline assignment: CDR1 SGHTA and CDR2 FQGNSA. The CDR3 is 19 amino acids. CDR3 in amino acids: CASSLSPFRLTERYNEQFF. The CDR3 region has the DNA TGTGCCAGCAGCTTATCGCCCTTTCGGTTGACTGAGAGATACAATGAGCAGTTCTTC.

This clonotype was detected only once. Sequence at one end of the junction differs from germline and may be a read error. The V gene is TRBV11-3, the J gene TRBJ2-1; the match to TRBD2 covers 9 bases. CDR1 is SGHNT, CDR2 YENEEA, per germline. The CDR3 has 17 residues. The CDR3 DNA reads as TGCGCCAGCAGCTTGGACACTCTAGCGGGGATGTACAATGAGCAGTTCTTC. Translated, it gives CASSLDTLAGMYNEQFF.

Remarks on this clonotype: This may be a read error: a much more frequent sequence differs by one nucleotide. CDR3 in amino acids: CASSPRTSGRGYNGQFF. CDR3 DNA: TGTGCCAGCAGCCCTCGGACTAGCGGGAGGGGCTACAATGGGCAGTTCTTC. V gene TRBV7-8 combines with J gene TRBJ2-1; TRBD2 matches at 15 bases. This CDR3 has 17 amino acids. Per germline, CDR1 SGHVS and CDR2 FQNEAQ.

This sequence joins TRBV20-1 and TRBJ2-7, with TRBD2 matching over 7 bases. This CDR3 is 14 amino acids long. CDR1 and CDR2 (germline): DFQATT, SNEGSKA (reference sequence). Germline trimming cut 5 bases from V and 2 bases from J; bases unmatched to any gene: 9. CDR3 residues: CSAPSGALTYEQYF. The CDR3 DNA reads as TGCAGTGCTCCCAGCGGGGCCTTAACCTACGAGCAGTACTTC.

This clonotype occurred many times. V and J are TRBV10-2 and TRBJ2-7; D gene uncertain. V lost 0 bases and J 4 bases, leaving 10 bases between the germline ends. Germline CDR1 and CDR2: WSHSY and SAAADI. This CDR3 region has 14 residues. This chain's CDR3 is CASSESRSDYEQYF. The CDR3 DNA sequence: TGCGCCAGCAGTGAGTCCAGGAGTGATTACGAGCAGTACTTC.

The chain carries TRBV5-1 and TRBJ2-3, with D maybe TRBD1 (6 bases). The CDR3 extends over 15 amino acids. Looked up from germline, CDR1 is SGHRS and CDR2 is YFSETQ. Trimming took off 3 bases at V and 2 bases at J, with 13 bases between the two ends. CDR3 in amino acids: CASSSPGHNTDTQYF. In nucleotides, the CDR3 is TGCGCCAGCAGCTCCCCGGGACACAACACAGATACGCAGTATTTT.

This clonotype appeared many times. A junction end diverges from the germline sequence, so it may reflect a read error. V is TRBV2 and J is TRBJ1-1; tentatively, D is TRBD1 (5 bases). This CDR3 contains 12 residues. The germline CDR1 and CDR2 sequences are SNHLY and FYNNEI. The CDR3 sequence: CASGGGRAEAFF. The CDR3 DNA reads as TGTGCCAGCGGCGGGGGTCGCGCTGAGGCTTTCTTT. Drawing the rest from reference TRBV2 and TRBJ1-1, the complete variable domain is EPEVTQTPSHQVTQMGQEVILRCVPISNHLYFYWYRQILGQKVEFLVSFYNNEISEKSEIFDDQFSVERPDGSNFTLKIRSTKLEDSAMYFCASGGGRAEAFFGQGTRLTVV.

This clonotype was seen only a few times. This chain links TRBV27 with TRBJ2-7; D is perhaps TRBD2 (5 bases). This CDR3 comprises 13 residues. Germline loops: CDR1 MNHEY, CDR2 SMNVEV (reference sequence). Trimming took 5 bases from V and 6 from J, leaving 14 bases between them. The CDR3 here is CASSPGSSSEQYF. The CDR3 coding sequence is TGTGCCAGCAGTCCGGGGTCCTCATCCGAGCAGTACTTC.